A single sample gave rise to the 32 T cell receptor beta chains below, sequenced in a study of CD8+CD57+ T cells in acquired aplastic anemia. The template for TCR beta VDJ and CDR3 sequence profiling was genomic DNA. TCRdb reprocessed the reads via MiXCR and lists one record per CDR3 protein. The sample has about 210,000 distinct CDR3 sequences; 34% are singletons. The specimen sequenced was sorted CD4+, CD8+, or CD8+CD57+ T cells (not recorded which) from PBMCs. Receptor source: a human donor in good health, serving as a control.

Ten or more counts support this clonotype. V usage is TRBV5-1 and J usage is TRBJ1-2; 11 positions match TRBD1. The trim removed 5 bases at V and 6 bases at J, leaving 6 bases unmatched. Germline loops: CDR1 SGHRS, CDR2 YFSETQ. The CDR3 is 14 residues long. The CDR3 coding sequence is TGCGCCAGCAGTTTAGGACAGGGGGCGCATGGCTACACCTTC. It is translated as CASSLGQGAHGYTF.

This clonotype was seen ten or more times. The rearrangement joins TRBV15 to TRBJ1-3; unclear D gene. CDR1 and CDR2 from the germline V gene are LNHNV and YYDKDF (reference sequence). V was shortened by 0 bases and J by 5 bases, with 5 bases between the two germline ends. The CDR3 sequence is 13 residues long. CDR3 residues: CATSRDGRNTIYF. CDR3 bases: TGTGCCACCAGCAGAGATGGGAGAAACACCATATATTTT.

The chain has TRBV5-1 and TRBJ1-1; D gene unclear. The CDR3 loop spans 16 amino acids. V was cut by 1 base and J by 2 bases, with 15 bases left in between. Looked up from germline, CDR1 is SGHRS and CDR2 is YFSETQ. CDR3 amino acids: CASSLSESRSNTEAFF. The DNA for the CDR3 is TGCGCCAGCAGCTTGTCCGAAAGTAGGAGTAACACTGAAGCTTTCTTT.

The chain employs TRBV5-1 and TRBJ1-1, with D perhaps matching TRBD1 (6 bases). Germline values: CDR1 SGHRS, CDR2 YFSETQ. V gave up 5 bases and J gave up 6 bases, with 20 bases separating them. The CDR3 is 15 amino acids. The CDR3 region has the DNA TGCGCCAGCAGTTTCCAGGCGGGGGGCGTTCCTGAAGCTTTCTTT. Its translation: CASSFQAGGVPEAFF. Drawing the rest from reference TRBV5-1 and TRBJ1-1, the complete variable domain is KAGVTQTPRYLIKTRGQQVTLSCSPISGHRSVSWYQQTPGQGLQFLFEYFSETQRNKGNFPGRFSGRQFSNSRSEMNVSTLELGDSALYLCASSFQAGGVPEAFFGQGTRLTVV.

The CDR3 reads CASSVRLNTGELFF. In DNA form, the CDR3 reads TGCGCCAGCAGCGTCCGACTGAACACCGGGGAGCTGTTTTTT. V is TRBV4-3 and J is TRBJ2-2; no definite D call. The CDR3 is made up of 14 amino acids. CDR1 is LGHNA, CDR2 YSLEER, per germline. Trimming pared 5 bases from V and 1 base from J, leaving 8 bases between.

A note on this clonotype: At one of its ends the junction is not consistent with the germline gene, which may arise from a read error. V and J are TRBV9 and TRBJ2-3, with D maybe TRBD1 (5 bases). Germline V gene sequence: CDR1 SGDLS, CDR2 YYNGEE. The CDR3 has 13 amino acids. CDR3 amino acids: CASSVALTDTRYF. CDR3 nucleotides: TGTGCCAGCAGCGTAGCTCTGACAGATACGCGGTATTTT.

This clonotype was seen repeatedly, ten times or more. CDR3 region: CASSLEGGQSPLHF. The CDR3 coding sequence is TGCGCCAGCAGCTTGGAGGGGGGGCAGTCACCCCTCCACTTT. The chain is built from TRBV5-1 and TRBJ1-6; tentatively, D is TRBD1 (6 bases). The ends were cut back, 0 bases at V and 10 bases at J, with 11 bases in the middle. Germline V CDR1 and CDR2: SGHRS, YFSETQ. The CDR3 is made up of 14 amino acids.

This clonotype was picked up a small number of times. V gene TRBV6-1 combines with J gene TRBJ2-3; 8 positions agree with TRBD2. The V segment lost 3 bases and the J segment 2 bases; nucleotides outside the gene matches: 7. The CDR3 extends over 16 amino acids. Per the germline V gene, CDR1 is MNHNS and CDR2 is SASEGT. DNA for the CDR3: TGTGCCAGCAGTGATTTGCTTAGCGGGAACACAGATACGCAGTATTTT. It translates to CASSDLLSGNTDTQYF.

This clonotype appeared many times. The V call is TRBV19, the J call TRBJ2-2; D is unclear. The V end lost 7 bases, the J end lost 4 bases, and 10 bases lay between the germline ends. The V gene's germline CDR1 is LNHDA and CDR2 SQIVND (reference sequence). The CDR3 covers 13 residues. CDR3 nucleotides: TGTGCCAGTAATAGGGTAGGCACCGGGGAGCTGTTTTTT. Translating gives CASNRVGTGELFF.

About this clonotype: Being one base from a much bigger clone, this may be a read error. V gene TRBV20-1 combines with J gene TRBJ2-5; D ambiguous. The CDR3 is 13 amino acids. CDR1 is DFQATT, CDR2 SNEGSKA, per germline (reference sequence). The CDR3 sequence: CSATWTAQEAQYF. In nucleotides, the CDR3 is TGCAGTGCTACCTGGACCGCACAAGAGGCCCAGTACTTC.

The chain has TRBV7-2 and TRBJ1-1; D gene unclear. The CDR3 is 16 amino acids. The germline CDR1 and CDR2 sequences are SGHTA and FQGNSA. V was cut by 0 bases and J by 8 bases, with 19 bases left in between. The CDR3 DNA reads TGTGCCAGCAGCTTAGCGCCCGGTTTAGGTGCGGGCGAAGCTTTCTTT. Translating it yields CASSLAPGLGAGEAFF.

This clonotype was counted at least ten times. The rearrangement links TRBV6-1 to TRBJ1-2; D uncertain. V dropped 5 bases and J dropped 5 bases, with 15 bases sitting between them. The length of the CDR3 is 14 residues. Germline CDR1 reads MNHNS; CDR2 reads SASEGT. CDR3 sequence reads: CASSPGVGGYGYTF. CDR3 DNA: TGTGCCAGCAGTCCCGGCGTTGGAGGGTATGGCTACACCTTC.

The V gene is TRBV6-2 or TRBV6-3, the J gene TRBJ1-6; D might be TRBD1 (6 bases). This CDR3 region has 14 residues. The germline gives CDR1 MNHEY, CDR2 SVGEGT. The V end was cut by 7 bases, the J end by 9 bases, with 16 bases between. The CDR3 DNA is TGTGCCAGCACGGTACGGGACACATTTTCACCCCTCCACTTT. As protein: CASTVRDTFSPLHF.

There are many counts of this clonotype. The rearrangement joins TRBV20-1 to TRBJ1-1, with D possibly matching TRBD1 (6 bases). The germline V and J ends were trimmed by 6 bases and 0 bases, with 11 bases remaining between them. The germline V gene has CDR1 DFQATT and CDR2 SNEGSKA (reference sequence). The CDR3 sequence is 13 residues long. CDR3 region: CSAPGQVNTEAFF. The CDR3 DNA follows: TGCAGTGCCCCGGGACAAGTGAACACTGAAGCTTTCTTT.

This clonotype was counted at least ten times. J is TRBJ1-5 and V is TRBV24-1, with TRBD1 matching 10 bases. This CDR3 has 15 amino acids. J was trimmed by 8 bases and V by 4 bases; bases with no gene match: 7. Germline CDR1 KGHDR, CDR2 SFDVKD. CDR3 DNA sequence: TGTGCCACCAGTGACCCGACAGGGGGCGAGGAGCCCCAGCATTTT. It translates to CATSDPTGGEEPQHF.

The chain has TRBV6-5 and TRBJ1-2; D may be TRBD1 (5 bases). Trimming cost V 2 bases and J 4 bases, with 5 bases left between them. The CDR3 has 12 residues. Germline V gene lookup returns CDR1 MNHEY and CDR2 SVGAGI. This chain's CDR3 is CASSYGGYGYTF. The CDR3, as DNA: TGTGCCAGCAGTTACGGGGGCTATGGCTACACCTTC.

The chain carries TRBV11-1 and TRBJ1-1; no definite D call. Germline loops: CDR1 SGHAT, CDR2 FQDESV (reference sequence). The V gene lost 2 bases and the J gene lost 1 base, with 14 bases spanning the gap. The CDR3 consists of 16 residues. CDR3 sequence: CASSLWPGDGNTEAFF. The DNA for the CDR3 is TGTGCCAGCAGCTTATGGCCTGGTGACGGGAACACTGAAGCTTTCTTT.

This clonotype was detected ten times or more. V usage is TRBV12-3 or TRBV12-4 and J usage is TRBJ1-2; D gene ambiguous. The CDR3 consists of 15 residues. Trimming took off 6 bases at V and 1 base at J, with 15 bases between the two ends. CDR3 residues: CASRRSFGSNYGYTF. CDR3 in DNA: TGTGCCAGCAGGAGGTCATTTGGGAGTAACTATGGCTACACCTTC.

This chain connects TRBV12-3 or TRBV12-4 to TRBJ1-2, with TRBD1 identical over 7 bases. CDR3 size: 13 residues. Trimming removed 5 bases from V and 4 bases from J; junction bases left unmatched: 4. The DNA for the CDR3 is TGTGCCAGCAGTCTGACAGGGACCTATGGCTACACCTTC. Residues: CASSLTGTYGYTF.

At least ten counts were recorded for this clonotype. This chain's CDR3 is CSVFDRAGYEQYF. The CDR3 DNA follows: TGCAGCGTATTCGACAGGGCAGGGTACGAGCAGTACTTC. The chain is built from TRBV29-1 and TRBJ2-7; 7 bases align to TRBD1. Germline values: CDR1 SQVTM, CDR2 ANQGSEA. V was pared by 6 bases and J by 4 bases, with 9 bases of the junction left unmatched. The CDR3 has 13 amino acids.

In DNA, the CDR3 is TGCGCCAGCAGCTGGGGGGGGATAGCGAGTACCACAGATACGCAGTATTTT. Encoded protein: CASSWGGIASTTDTQYF. This rearrangement joins TRBV5-1 to TRBJ2-3; 7 nucleotides agree with TRBD2. V shed 3 bases and J 2 bases; nucleotides not matched to a gene: 12. Germline V gene sequence: CDR1 SGHRS, CDR2 YFSETQ. The CDR3 is 17 amino acids. Supplemented by reference TRBV5-1 and TRBJ2-3, the full variable domain reads KAGVTQTPRYLIKTRGQQVTLSCSPISGHRSVSWYQQTPGQGLQFLFEYFSETQRNKGNFPGRFSGRQFSNSRSEMNVSTLELGDSALYLCASSWGGIASTTDTQYFGPGTRLTVL.

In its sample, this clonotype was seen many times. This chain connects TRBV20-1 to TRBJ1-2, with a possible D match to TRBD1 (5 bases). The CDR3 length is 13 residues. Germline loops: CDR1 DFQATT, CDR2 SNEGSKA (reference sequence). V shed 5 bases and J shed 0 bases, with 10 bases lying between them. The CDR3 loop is CSASDRTNYGYTF. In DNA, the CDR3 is TGCAGTGCTTCAGACAGAACTAACTATGGCTACACCTTC.

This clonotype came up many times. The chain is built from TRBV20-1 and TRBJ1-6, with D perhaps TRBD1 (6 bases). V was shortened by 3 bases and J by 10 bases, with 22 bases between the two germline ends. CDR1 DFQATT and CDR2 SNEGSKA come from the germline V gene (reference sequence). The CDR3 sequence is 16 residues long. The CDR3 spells CSASPSGARGSSPLHF. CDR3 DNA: TGCAGTGCTAGTCCTTCGGGGGCCCGGGGATCCTCACCCCTCCACTTT.

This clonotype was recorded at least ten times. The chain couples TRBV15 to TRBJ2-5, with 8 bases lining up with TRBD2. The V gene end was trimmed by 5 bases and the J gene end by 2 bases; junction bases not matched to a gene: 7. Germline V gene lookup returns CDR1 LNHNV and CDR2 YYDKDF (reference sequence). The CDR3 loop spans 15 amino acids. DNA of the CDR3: TGTGCCACCAGCGGACTAGCAACAATTCAAGAGACCCAGTACTTC. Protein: CATSGLATIQETQYF.

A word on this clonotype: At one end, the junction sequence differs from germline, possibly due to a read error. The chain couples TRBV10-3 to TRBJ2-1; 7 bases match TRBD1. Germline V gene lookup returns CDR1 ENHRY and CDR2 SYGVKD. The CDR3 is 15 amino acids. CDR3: CASSYGQAPYNEQFF. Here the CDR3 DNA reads TGTGCCAGCAGTTATGGACAGGCGCCCTACAATGAGCAGTTCTTC.

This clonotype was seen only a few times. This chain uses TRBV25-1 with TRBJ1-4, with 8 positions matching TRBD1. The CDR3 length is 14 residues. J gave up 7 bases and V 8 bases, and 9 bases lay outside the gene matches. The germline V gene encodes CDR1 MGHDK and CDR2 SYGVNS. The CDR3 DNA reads TGTGCCAGCTCACCAGGGGGCGCGGGTGAAAAACTGTTTTTT. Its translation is CASSPGGAGEKLFF.

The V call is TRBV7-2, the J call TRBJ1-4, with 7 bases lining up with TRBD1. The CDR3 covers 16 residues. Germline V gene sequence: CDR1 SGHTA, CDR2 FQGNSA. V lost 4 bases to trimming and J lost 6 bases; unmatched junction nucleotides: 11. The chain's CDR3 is CASSSLLQGRDEKLFF. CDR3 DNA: TGTGCCAGCAGCTCACTTTTACAGGGGCGGGATGAAAAACTGTTTTTT.

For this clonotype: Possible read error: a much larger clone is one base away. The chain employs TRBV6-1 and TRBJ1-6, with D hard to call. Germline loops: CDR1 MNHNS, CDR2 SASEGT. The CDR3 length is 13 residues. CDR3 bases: TGTGCCGGCAGTGCGTGGGATAATTCACCCCTCCACTTT. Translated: CAGSAWDNSPLHF.

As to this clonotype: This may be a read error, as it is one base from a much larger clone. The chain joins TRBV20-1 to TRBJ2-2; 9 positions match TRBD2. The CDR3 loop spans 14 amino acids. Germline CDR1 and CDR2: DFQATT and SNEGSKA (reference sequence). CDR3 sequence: CSARTSVNTGELSF. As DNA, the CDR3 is TGCAGTGCCAGGACTAGCGTGAACACCGGGGAGCTGTCTTTT.

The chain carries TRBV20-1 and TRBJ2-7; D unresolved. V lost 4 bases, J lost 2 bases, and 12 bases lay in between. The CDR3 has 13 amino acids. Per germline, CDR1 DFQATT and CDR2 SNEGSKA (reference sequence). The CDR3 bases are TGCAGTGCTAAACCTGGGGTCACCTACGAGCAGTACTTC. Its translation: CSAKPGVTYEQYF.

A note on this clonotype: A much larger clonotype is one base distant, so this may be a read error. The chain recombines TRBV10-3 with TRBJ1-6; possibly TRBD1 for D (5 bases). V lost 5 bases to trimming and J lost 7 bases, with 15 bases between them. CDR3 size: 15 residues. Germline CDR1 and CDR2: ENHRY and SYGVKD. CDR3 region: CAISYDSQANSPLHF. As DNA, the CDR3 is TGTGCCATCAGTTACGATTCACAGGCGAATTCACCCCTCCACTTT.

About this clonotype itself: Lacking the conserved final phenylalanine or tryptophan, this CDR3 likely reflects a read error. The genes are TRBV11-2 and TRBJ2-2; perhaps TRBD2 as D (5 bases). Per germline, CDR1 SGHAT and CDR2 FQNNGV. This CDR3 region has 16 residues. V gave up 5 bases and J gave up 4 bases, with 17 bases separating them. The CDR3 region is CASSHHEGSFTGELFL. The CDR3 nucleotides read TGTGCCAGCAGCCACCACGAGGGATCATTCACCGGGGAGCTGTTTCTT.